The clone carrying this TCR beta chain showed up just a few times. According to the study, TCR beta libraries were built with iRepertoire HTBI primers and CDR3-region Arm-PCR. Original analysis: Sample data revealed fewer than 70 TRBV and under 15 TRBJ segments. TCRdb re-called the multiplex PCR reads through MiXCR, storing one row per CDR3 protein. TCRdb, not the authors, supplied the V and J calls. Of fewer than 400,000 distinct CDR3 sequences in the sample, less than 20% are singletons; the top ten hold 25% to 35%. Stated time point: persistent/refractory GD, antithyroid drugs over 5 years with positive TRAb. From PBMCs, RNA was extracted and then used to make the TCR library. The record originates from a study of regulatory T cells in long-lasting Graves disease. V was cut by 3 bases and J by 8 bases, with 7 bases left in between. The CDR3 has 12 amino acids.

This sequence was found in a female donor with Graves disease. The rearrangement uses TRBV12-3 or TRBV12-4 and TRBJ2-2; unclear D gene. The specimen comprised peripheral blood mononuclear cells (PBMCs), sampled when the disease was refractory, from a patient treated with antithyroid drugs. CDR3 DNA sequence: TGTGCCAGCAGTTTTAATGTTGGGGAGCTGTTTTTT. This codes for CASSFNVGELFF.